The 23 T cell receptor beta chains reported below all come from one sample, sequenced in a study of blood T cell repertoires in COVID-19. Measured with immunoSEQ multiplex PCR; TCRdb has only the in-frame clones, and not every one. The sample comprises 250,000 or so clones, under 90% of which are singletons, and less than 2% rests with the top ten. Specimen: PBMCs or T cells enriched from blood (not recorded which). These receptors were collected from a man between 35 and 55 years old who had recovered from COVID-19.

This chain joins TRBV5-1 and TRBJ1-2; D is unclear. This CDR3 contains 14 residues. Germline V gene lookup returns CDR1 SGHRS and CDR2 YFSETQ. The ends were cut back, 2 bases at V and 2 bases at J, with 10 bases in the middle. CDR3: CASSFQDGNYGYTF. The DNA of the CDR3 is TGCGCCAGCAGCTTTCAGGATGGAAACTATGGCTACACCTTC.

The rearrangement uses TRBV23-1 and TRBJ1-2, with 11 bases identical to TRBD1. TRBV23-1 is sorted into the ORF group, with uncertain function. This CDR3 comprises 19 residues. V shed 6 bases, J shed 1 base, and the junction held 16 bases outside the gene matches. CDR3 in amino acids: CASSHTRTGGRTLNYGYTF. CDR3 in DNA: TGCGCCAGCAGCCACACCCGGACAGGGGGCCGTACTCTTAACTATGGCTACACCTTC.

The chain recombines TRBV29-1 with TRBJ2-1, with D possibly being TRBD1 (5 bases). CDR3 size: 14 residues. With 5 bases removed from V and 0 bases from J, the gap between germline ends came to 11 bases. The germline V gene has CDR1 SQVTM and CDR2 ANQGSEA. CDR3 in DNA: TGCAGCGTTTCTGACAGAAGCTCCTACAATGAGCAGTTCTTC. Translating it yields CSVSDRSSYNEQFF.

This chain joins TRBV6-5 and TRBJ2-1; 14 nucleotides align to TRBD2. The ends lost 4 bases at V and 5 bases at J; junction bases unmatched: 1. Germline V gene lookup returns CDR1 MNHEY and CDR2 SVGAGI. This CDR3 is built from 15 residues. CDR3 sequence reads: CASSWGLAGDNEQFF. The CDR3 DNA follows: TGTGCCAGCAGTTGGGGACTAGCGGGAGACAATGAGCAGTTCTTC.

The chain employs TRBV7-3 and TRBJ1-1, with D maybe TRBD1 (5 bases). Trimming stripped 1 base from V and 6 bases from J, with 15 bases between. This CDR3 is 15 amino acids long. In germline, CDR1 is SGHTA, CDR2 FQGTGA. CDR3 loop: CASSLRGGQGSEAFF. CDR3 nucleotide sequence: TGTGCCAGCAGCTTAAGGGGTGGGCAGGGCTCTGAAGCTTTCTTT.

Note on this clone: The DNA is left out, because the CDR3 cannot be placed on it with certainty; the CDR3 is given as TCRdb lists it. This chain uses TRBV7-9 with TRBJ1-2. The CDR3 has 15 amino acids, counting both end residues. Germline loops: CDR1 SEHNR, CDR2 FQNEAQ (reference sequence). This CDR3 reads CASRDRVFGEGGYTF.

The chain recombines TRBV19 with TRBJ1-1, with a tentative D call TRBD1 (6 bases). V gave up 7 bases and J gave up 0 bases, with 15 bases separating them. The CDR3 totals 15 residues. Germline loops: CDR1 LNHDA, CDR2 SQIVND (reference sequence). CDR3 DNA: TGTGCCAGTAACGGACAGATCTCCATGAACACTGAAGCTTTCTTT. It specifies CASNGQISMNTEAFF.

The chain carries TRBV18 and TRBJ1-5; 12 bases agree with TRBD1. This CDR3 is built from 19 residues. CDR1 and CDR2 from the germline V gene are KGHSH and LQKENI. V was pared by 4 bases and J by 1 base, with 11 bases of the junction left unmatched. The DNA of the CDR3 is TGTGCCAGCTCACTGACCGGGACAGGGGGCGCTGGGAGCAATCAGCCCCAGCATTTT. Translation: CASSLTGTGGAGSNQPQHF.

The gene calls are TRBV5-1 and TRBJ2-7; possible D gene TRBD2, 5 bases. Germline V gene lookup returns CDR1 SGHRS and CDR2 YFSETQ. V was clipped by 5 bases and J by 3 bases, with 15 bases between them. The CDR3 has 14 residues. The DNA of the CDR3 is TGCGCCAGCAGGAAGTCCGGACTCTACTACGAGCAGTACTTC. It specifies CASRKSGLYYEQYF.

The rearrangement links TRBV11-3 to TRBJ2-1; 7 positions match TRBD1. Germline assignment: CDR1 SGHNT and CDR2 YENEEA. The CDR3 runs 16 residues. V gave up 3 bases and J gave up 0 bases; unmatched junction bases: 5. The CDR3 protein is CASSFYRGCSYNEQFF. The CDR3 DNA reads TGTGCCAGCAGCTTCTACAGGGGCTGCTCCTACAATGAGCAGTTCTTC.

On this clone: A read error may be the cause here, since a much bigger clone is one base away. J is TRBJ2-2 and V is TRBV11-2, with D perhaps matching TRBD1 (5 bases). CDR1 and CDR2 from the germline V gene are SGHAT and FQNNGV. This CDR3 spans 14 amino acids. Trimming pared 5 bases from V and 1 base from J, leaving 8 bases between. In nucleotides, the CDR3 is TGTGCCAGCAGCCTACAGGTGAACACCGGGGAGCTGTTTTTT. Its translation: CASSLQVNTGELFF.

CDR3 sequence: CASSPLQGGFGEQYF. CDR3 DNA: TGTGCCAGCAGCCCCCTTCAGGGTGGATTCGGCGAGCAGTACTTC. The chain couples TRBV7-9 to TRBJ2-7, with D possibly TRBD1 on 5 matching bases. Germline values: CDR1 SEHNR, CDR2 FQNEAQ (reference sequence). Trimming left V 5 bases short and J 6 bases short, with 20 bases between. The CDR3 has 15 residues.

The CDR3: CASRPGQGAPGNTIYF. Written as DNA, the CDR3 is TGTGCCAGCAGACCGGGACAGGGGGCGCCTGGAAACACCATATATTTT. The rearrangement uses TRBV27 and TRBJ1-3; 12 bases are a match to TRBD1. Germline CDR1 and CDR2: MNHEY and SMNVEV (reference sequence). The CDR3 contains 16 residues. V gave up 6 bases and J gave up 2 bases; unmatched junction bases: 5.

V and J are TRBV5-1 and TRBJ1-3, with D maybe TRBD1 (5 bases). The germline V and J ends were trimmed by 0 bases and 4 bases, with 14 bases remaining between them. The germline CDR1 and CDR2 sequences are SGHRS and YFSETQ. CDR3 length: 16 amino acids. CDR3: CASSLAPEGLGNTIYF. The DNA for the CDR3 is TGCGCCAGCAGCTTGGCTCCGGAGGGGCTCGGAAACACCATATATTTT.

J is TRBJ2-7 and V is TRBV2; 7 bases fit TRBD2. J lost 4 bases, V lost 5 bases, and 14 bases had no gene match. The germline V gene has CDR1 SNHLY and CDR2 FYNNEI. CDR3 length: 16 residues. The chain's CDR3 is CASSYQGGDGPYEQYF. In DNA form, the CDR3 reads TGTGCCAGCAGTTATCAGGGAGGGGACGGTCCTTACGAGCAGTACTTC.

This clone was observed a few times. The rearrangement links TRBV6-6 to TRBJ1-6, with unresolved D. The CDR3 is made up of 15 amino acids. V was cut by 5 bases and J by 6 bases, with 14 bases left in between. Germline assignment: CDR1 MNHNY and CDR2 SVGAGI (reference sequence). For the CDR3, the DNA is TGTGCCAGCAGTCCCCAGCGAGATATTAATTCACCCCTCCACTTT. Translation gives CASSPQRDINSPLHF.

The rearrangement joins TRBV5-4 to TRBJ2-1, with TRBD2 as a possible D gene (6 bases). Germline V CDR1 and CDR2: SGHNT, YYREEE (reference sequence). V lost 4 bases and J lost 5, with 10 bases in between. This CDR3 spans 13 amino acids. CDR3 loop: CASSQRVNNEQFF. Written as DNA, the CDR3 is TGTGCCAGCAGCCAGCGGGTGAACAATGAGCAGTTCTTC.

This clone has a handful of counts. The chain couples TRBV19 to TRBJ1-5, with TRBD1 matching over 7 bases. V gave up 3 bases and J gave up 8 bases; unmatched junction bases: 7. This CDR3 is 14 amino acids long. The germline gives CDR1 LNHDA, CDR2 SQIVND (reference sequence). The CDR3 sequence is CASSIEGARKPQHF. For the CDR3, the DNA is TGTGCCAGTAGTATCGAGGGGGCAAGGAAGCCCCAGCATTTT.

The rearrangement links TRBV27 to TRBJ2-7, with 8 bases identical to TRBD2. CDR3 length equals 14 residues. CDR1 and CDR2 from the germline V gene are MNHEY and SMNVEV (reference sequence). Trimming removed 3 bases from V and 6 bases from J; junction bases left unmatched: 7. The CDR3 loop reads CASSFGGGPGEQYF. CDR3 coding DNA: TGTGCCAGCAGTTTCGGGGGGGGGCCAGGCGAGCAGTACTTC.

The CDR3 loop is CASSPGQGREKLFF. In DNA form, the CDR3 reads TGCGCCAGCAGCCCGGGACAGGGGCGAGAAAAACTGTTTTTT. V is TRBV4-3 and J is TRBJ1-4; the match to TRBD1 covers 10 bases. The CDR3 sequence is 14 residues long. V was clipped by 4 bases and J by 8 bases; unmatched bases: 4. Germline V CDR1 and CDR2: LGHNA, YSLEER.

The V gene is TRBV5-5, the J gene TRBJ2-1; 7 bases are shared with TRBD2. The length of the CDR3 is 16 residues. Germline V gene data show CDR1 as SGHKS and CDR2 as YYEKEE (reference sequence). With 4 bases clipped from V and 5 bases from J, the junction kept 12 bases outside the gene matches. The CDR3 coding sequence is TGTGCCAGCAGCGGCGGGTCGTGGCTAGCGGACAATGAGCAGTTCTTC. This sequence encodes CASSGGSWLADNEQFF.

This rearrangement joins TRBV5-5 to TRBJ2-7; 8 bases line up with TRBD1. Germline assignment: CDR1 SGHKS and CDR2 YYEKEE (reference sequence). V dropped 7 bases and J dropped 2; count of bases not matched to a gene: 8. CDR3 size: 14 residues. The CDR3 nucleotides read TGTGCCAGCCGCATACGGACAGGGCCCTACGAGCAGTACTTC. Amino acid sequence: CASRIRTGPYEQYF.

As concerns this clone: At the DNA level, this CDR3 is encoded by other sequences in the same sample as well. V and J are TRBV11-2 and TRBJ1-6; D perhaps matches TRBD1 (5 bases). Trimming took 3 bases from V and 5 from J, leaving 8 bases between them. The CDR3 spans 14 residues. Germline V gene lookup returns CDR1 SGHAT and CDR2 FQNNGV. As DNA, the CDR3 is TGTGCCAGCAGCTTCTCGGGGGATAATTCACCCCTCCACTTT. Amino acids: CASSFSGDNSPLHF.